This T cell receptor beta chain was identified during a study of shared clonotypes between healthy human individuals. Study results and caveats: It was only blood that was sampled, and tissue repertoires likely differ. Clonotype sharing among donors, it was expected, would be affected by sequencing depth.

Sequenced by immunoSEQ multiplex PCR; TCRdb stores in-frame clones only, minus some. The data hold a few hundred thousand clones, with 70% to 80% observed a single time. Worth noting for this clone: As yet, its antigen is unknown.

The CDR3 extends over 13 amino acids. V and J are TRBV21-1 and TRBJ2-5; the table's D call TRBD2 went unverified against the DNA. TRBV21-1 is annotated as a pseudogene. The receptor was derived from a woman between 35 and 50 years old in good health. Some clones in this sample may be carry-over from other donors' samples. The sample taken for sequencing was PBMCs. DNA of the CDR3: TGTGCCAGCAGCAAGCGGGAGAAAGAGACCCAGTACTTC. The encoded protein is CASSKREKETQYF.